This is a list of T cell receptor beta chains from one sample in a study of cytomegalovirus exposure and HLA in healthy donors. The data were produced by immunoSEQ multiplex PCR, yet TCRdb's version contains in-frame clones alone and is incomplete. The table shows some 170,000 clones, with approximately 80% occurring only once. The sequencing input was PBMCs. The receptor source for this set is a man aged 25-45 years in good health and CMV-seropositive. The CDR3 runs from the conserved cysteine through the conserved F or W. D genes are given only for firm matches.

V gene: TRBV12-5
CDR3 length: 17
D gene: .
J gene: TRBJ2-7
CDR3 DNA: TGTGCTAGTGGTTCCGCTCCAACCGCCGGGAGTACCTACGAGCAGTACTTC
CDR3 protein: CASGSAPTAGSTYEQYF

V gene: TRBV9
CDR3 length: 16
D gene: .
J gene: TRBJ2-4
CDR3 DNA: TGTGCCAGCAGCGTAGTCCCCCGCCGAGAAAAAAACATTCAGTACTTC
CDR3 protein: CASSVVPRREKNIQYF

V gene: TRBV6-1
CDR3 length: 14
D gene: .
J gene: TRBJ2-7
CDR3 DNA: TGTGCCAGCAGTGAAGGCAGGTCCGCGGGAGAGCAGTACTTC
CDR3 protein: CASSEGRSAGEQYF

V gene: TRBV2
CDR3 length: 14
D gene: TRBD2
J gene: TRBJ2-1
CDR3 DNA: TGTGCCAGCTCTTATGGGGGGAGGGGCAATGAGCAGTTCTTC
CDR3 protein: CASSYGGRGNEQFF

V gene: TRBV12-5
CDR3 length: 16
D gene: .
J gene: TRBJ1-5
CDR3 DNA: TGTGCTAGTAGGCAAGGGGTCACAACTTTCAATCAGCCCCAGCATTTT
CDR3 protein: CASRQGVTTFNQPQHF

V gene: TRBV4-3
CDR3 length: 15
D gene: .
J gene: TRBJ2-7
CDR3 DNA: TGCGCCAGCAGCCAAGGAGTCGGGGTCTCCTACGAGCAGTACTTC
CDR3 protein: CASSQGVGVSYEQYF

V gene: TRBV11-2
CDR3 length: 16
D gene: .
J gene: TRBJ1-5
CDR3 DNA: TGTGCCAGCAGCTTAGACGGCAGGACACGCAATCAGCCCCAGCATTTT
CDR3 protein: CASSLDGRTRNQPQHF

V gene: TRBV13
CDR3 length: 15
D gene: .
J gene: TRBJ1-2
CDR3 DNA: TGTGCCAGCAGCCCCCCCTCGGAGCACCATTATGGCTACACCTTC
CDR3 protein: CASSPPSEHHYGYTF

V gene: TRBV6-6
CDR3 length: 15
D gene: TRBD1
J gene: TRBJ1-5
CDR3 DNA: TGTGCCAGCACTCCACGGGAGGGGGCCCATCAGCCCCAGCATTTT
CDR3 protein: CASTPREGAHQPQHF

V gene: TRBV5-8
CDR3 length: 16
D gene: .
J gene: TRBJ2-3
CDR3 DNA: TGTGCCAGCAGCCGTGGCAACAGGGTGTGGACAGATACGCAGTATTTT
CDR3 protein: CASSRGNRVWTDTQYF

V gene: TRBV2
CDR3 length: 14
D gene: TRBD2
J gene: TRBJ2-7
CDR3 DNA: TGTGCCAGCAGGCCTAGCGGGGATGACTACGAGCAGTACTTC
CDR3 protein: CASRPSGDDYEQYF

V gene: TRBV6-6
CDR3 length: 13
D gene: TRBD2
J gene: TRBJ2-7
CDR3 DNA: TGTGCCAGCAGTTACTCGCGGGGGGACGAGCAGTACTTC
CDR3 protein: CASSYSRGDEQYF

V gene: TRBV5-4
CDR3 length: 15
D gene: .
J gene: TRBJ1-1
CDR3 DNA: TGTGCCAGCATCCCCGGCCGAGCACCGGGGACTGAAGCTTTCTTT
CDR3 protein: CASIPGRAPGTEAFF

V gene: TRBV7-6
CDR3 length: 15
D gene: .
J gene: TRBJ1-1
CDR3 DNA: TGTGCCAGCAGCTTAGTCGTCGGGGGGAGGACTGAAGCTTTCTTT
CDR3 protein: CASSLVVGGRTEAFF

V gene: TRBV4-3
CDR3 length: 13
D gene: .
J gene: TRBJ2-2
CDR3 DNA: TGCGCCAGCAGCCAGACATTCGACGGGGAGCTGTTTTTT
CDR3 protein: CASSQTFDGELFF

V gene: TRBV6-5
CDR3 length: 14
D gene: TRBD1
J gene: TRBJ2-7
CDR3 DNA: TGTGCCAGCAGCCCCGGGACAGGCCGCTACGAGCAGTACTTC
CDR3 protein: CASSPGTGRYEQYF

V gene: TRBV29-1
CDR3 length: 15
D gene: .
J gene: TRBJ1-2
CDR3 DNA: TGCAGCGTTGATATTTCACTGGCGGGGAACTATGGCTACACCTTC
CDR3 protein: CSVDISLAGNYGYTF

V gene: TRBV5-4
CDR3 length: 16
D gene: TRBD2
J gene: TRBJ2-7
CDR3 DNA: TGTGCCAGCAGCGCTCGACCGGGACTAGACCCTCGCGAGCAGTACTTC
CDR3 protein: CASSARPGLDPREQYF